The rows below give T cell receptor beta chains drawn from one sample of a study of T cell repertoires in cytomegalovirus infection. TCRdb re-called the reads with MiXCR, one entry per CDR3 protein. The sample carries some 170,000 distinct CDR3 sequences, 17% recorded once. Sequenced material: CD8+ T cells from PBMCs. The receptors shown here come from a human donor in good health (CMV status not recorded). Some clones in this sample may be carry-over from other donors' samples. The CDR3 runs from the conserved cysteine through the conserved F or W. The D gene is left open where the match is weak. Expanded clones are given a class, and other clones once, few, many or no size at all.

TRBJ1-1 . . TRBV29-1 CSVAHREGTEAFF TGCAGCGTGGCTCACAGGGAAGGGACTGAAGCTTTCTTT
TRBJ2-7 . few TRBV27 CASSFQDIRRGSYEQYF TGTGCCAGCAGTTTTCAGGACATACGACGGGGCAGCTACGAGCAGTACTTC
TRBJ1-5 . few TRBV28 CASGPFGNQPQHF TGTGCCAGCGGCCCATTCGGAAATCAGCCCCAGCATTTT
TRBJ2-5 . . TRBV6-6 CASSYRARGGPYQETQYF TGTGCCAGCAGTTATCGGGCCCGTGGGGGGCCGTACCAAGAGACCCAGTACTTC
TRBJ1-1 . few TRBV7-9 CASSPPTGQRLFRAFF TGTGCCAGCAGCCCCCCAACTGGACAGCGTCTCTTTCGCGCTTTCTTT
TRBJ2-7 TRBD1 . TRBV29-1 CSVESDRGLYEQYF TGCAGCGTTGAGAGTGACAGGGGGCTTTACGAGCAGTACTTC
TRBJ2-5 . few TRBV7-2 CASSLRPAGETQYF TGTGCCAGCAGCTTACGTCCCGCGGGGGAGACCCAGTACTTC
TRBJ2-1 . many TRBV7-2 CASSLSPLAPTLNEQFF TGTGCCAGCAGCTTGTCACCCCTAGCCCCTACCCTCAATGAGCAGTTCTTC
TRBJ2-1 . few TRBV4-1 CASSQDWERQFF TGCGCCAGCAGCCAAGATTGGGAACGGCAGTTCTTC
TRBJ1-2 . few TRBV4-1 CASSQGESYGYTF TGCGCCAGCAGCCAAGGAGAAAGCTATGGCTACACCTTC
TRBJ2-1 . few TRBV29-1 CSVEAGWNEQFF TGCAGCGTTGAGGCAGGTTGGAATGAGCAGTTCTTC
TRBJ1-3 . . TRBV4-3 CASSQEETHGDTIYF TGCGCCAGCAGCCAAGAAGAGACCCATGGAGACACCATATATTTT
TRBJ2-7 TRBD2 . TRBV7-2 CASSHFRGGADEQYF TGTGCCAGCAGCCATTTCCGGGGGGGGGCGGACGAGCAGTACTTC
TRBJ1-6 . few TRBV28 CASSLGQPSFRSPLHF TGTGCCAGCAGTTTAGGGCAGCCTAGCTTCAGATCACCCCTCCACTTT
TRBJ2-3 TRBD2 . TRBV2 CAIPSGVTDTQYF TGTGCCATCCCTAGCGGGGTCACAGATACGCAGTATTTT
TRBJ1-1 . few TRBV4-1 CASSQDNRATNTEAFF TGCGCCAGCAGCCAAGATAACAGGGCCACGAACACTGAAGCTTTCTTT
TRBJ2-2 . once TRBV5-4 CASSAQRQSNTGELFF TGTGCCAGCAGCGCCCAGCGACAGAGCAACACCGGGGAGCTGTTTTTT
TRBJ1-1 . . TRBV28 CASSLPGATGNTEAFF TGTGCCAGCAGTTTACCGGGGGCTACGGGGAACACTGAAGCTTTCTTT
TRBJ2-1 . few TRBV4-1 CASSQEGTQTYNEQFF TGCGCCAGCAGCCAAGAGGGGACGCAAACTTACAATGAGCAGTTCTTC
TRBJ2-5 . few TRBV7-4 CASSLQGCETQYF TGTGCCAGCAGCCTACAGGGTTGCGAGACCCAGTACTTC
TRBJ2-3 . few TRBV4-1 CASSQKTFGGTDTQYF TGCGCCAGCAGCCAAAAAACCTTCGGCGGCACAGATACGCAGTATTTT
TRBJ1-2 TRBD1 few TRBV4-1 CASSQRDRGIDGYTF TGCGCCAGCAGCCAACGGGACAGGGGGATAGACGGCTACACCTTC
TRBJ1-1 . few TRBV7-9 CASSSPDWNTEAFF TGTGCCAGCAGCTCCCCGGACTGGAACACTGAAGCTTTCTTT
TRBJ2-7 TRBD1 few TRBV4-1 CASSLPRQGGNSYEQYF TGCGCCAGCAGCCTCCCGAGACAGGGGGGCAATTCCTACGAGCAGTACTTC
TRBJ2-7 . . TRBV27 CASSSRQGYWYEQYF TGTGCCAGCAGTTCCCGGCAGGGTTATTGGTACGAGCAGTACTTC
TRBJ2-4 TRBD1 . TRBV10-3 CAIRGQADKNIQYF TGTGCCATCAGGGGACAGGCCGACAAAAACATTCAGTACTTC
TRBJ1-1 . . TRBV11-2 CASTSWSEAFF TGTGCCAGCACCTCGTGGTCTGAAGCTTTCTTT
TRBJ1-5 . . TRBV15 CATSVGRWQPQHF TGTGCCACCAGCGTAGGACGGTGGCAGCCCCAGCATTTT
TRBJ2-4 TRBD1 . TRBV7-9 CASSFTGELAKNIQYF TGTGCCAGCAGCTTTACAGGGGAACTAGCCAAAAACATTCAGTACTTC
TRBJ1-6 TRBD1 . TRBV4-1 CASSHPPGQSDSPLHF TGCGCCAGCAGCCATCCACCGGGACAGAGCGATTCACCCCTCCACTTT
TRBJ1-1 TRBD1 . TRBV4-1 CASSPFGVRGPVNTEAFF TGCGCCAGCAGCCCCTTCGGGGTCAGGGGGCCGGTGAACACTGAAGCTTTCTTT